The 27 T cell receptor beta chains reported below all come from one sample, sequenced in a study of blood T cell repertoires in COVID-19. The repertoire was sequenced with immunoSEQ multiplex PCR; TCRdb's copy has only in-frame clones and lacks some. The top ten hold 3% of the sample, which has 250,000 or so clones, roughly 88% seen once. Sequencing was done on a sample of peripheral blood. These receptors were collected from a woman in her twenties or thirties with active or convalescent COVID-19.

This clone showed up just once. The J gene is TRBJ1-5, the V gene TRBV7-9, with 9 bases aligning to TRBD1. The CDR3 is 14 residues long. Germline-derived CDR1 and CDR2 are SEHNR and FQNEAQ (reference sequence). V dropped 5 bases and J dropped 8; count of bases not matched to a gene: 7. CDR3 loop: CASSPRDRDEPQHF. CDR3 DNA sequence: TGTGCCAGCAGCCCCCGGGACAGGGACGAGCCCCAGCATTTT.

CDR3 nucleotide sequence: TGTGCCAGAAGCACCCGGGACAGGTCCCAGCCCCAGCATTTT. Translation gives CARSTRDRSQPQHF. The V call is TRBV5-3, the J call TRBJ1-5; 8 bases are a match to TRBD1. TRBV5-3 is assigned to the ORF class and has an uncertain function. The CDR3 has 14 amino acids. With V trimmed by 4 bases and J by 7 bases, 7 bases remained unmatched.

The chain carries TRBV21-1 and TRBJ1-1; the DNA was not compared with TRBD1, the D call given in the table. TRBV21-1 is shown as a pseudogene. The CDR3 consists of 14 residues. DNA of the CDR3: TGTGCCAGCAGCATACGGGACAGCCGCACTGAAGCTTTCTTT. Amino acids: CASSIRDSRTEAFF.

CDR3 bases: TGTGCCAGCAGCAAAGAGCGCTCGGACAGGAATTGGGGGGCCCAGCATTTT. It yields the protein CASSKERSDRNWGAQHF. The chain couples TRBV21-1 to TRBJ1-5; TRBD1 was called by the table and not checked on the DNA. TRBV21-1 is given as a pseudogene. This CDR3 region has 17 residues.

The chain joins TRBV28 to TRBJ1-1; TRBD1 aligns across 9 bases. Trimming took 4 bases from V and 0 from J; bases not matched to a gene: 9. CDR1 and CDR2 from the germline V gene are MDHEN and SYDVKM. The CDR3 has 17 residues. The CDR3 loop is CASSSQYRDRVNTEAFF. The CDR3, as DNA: TGTGCCAGCAGTTCCCAATACCGGGACAGGGTGAACACTGAAGCTTTCTTT.

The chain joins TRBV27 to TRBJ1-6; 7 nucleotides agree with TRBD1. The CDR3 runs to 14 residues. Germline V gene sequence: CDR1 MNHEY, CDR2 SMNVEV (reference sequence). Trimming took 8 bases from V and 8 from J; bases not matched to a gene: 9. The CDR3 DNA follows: TGTGCCAGCGAACCGCGACAGGGTCATTCACCCCTCCACTTT. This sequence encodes CASEPRQGHSPLHF.

Here the CDR3 DNA reads TGTGCCACCAGTGATACCGGGACATCGGCGCAGCCCCAGCATTTT. Protein sequence: CATSDTGTSAQPQHF. The chain carries TRBV24-1 and TRBJ1-5; D perhaps matches TRBD1 (6 bases). Deletions cut 3 bases from V and 7 bases from J, with 15 bases between. This CDR3 comprises 15 residues. CDR1 is KGHDR, CDR2 SFDVKD, per germline.

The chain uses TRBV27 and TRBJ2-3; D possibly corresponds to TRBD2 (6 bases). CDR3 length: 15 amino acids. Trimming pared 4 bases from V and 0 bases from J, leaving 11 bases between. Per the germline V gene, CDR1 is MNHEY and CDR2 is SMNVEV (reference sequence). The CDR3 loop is CASSWGGVSTDTQYF. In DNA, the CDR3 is TGTGCCAGCAGTTGGGGCGGGGTGAGCACAGATACGCAGTATTTT.

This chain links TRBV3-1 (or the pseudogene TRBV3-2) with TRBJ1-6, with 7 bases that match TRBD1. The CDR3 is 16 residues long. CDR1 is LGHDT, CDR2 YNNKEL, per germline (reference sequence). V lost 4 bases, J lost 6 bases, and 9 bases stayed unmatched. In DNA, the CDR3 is TGTGCCAGCAGCCCGTACAGGGGCTATGGTAATTCACCCCTCCACTTT. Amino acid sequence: CASSPYRGYGNSPLHF.

DNA for the CDR3: TGTGCCAGCAACCAGATCGGGACAGGGCGCGAGACCCAGTACTTC. It yields the protein CASNQIGTGRETQYF. This chain joins TRBV6-5 and TRBJ2-5, with 9 bases identical to TRBD1. V shed 7 bases and J 5 bases; nucleotides not matched to a gene: 11. The CDR3 sequence is 15 residues long. The germline CDR1 and CDR2 sequences are MNHEY and SVGAGI.

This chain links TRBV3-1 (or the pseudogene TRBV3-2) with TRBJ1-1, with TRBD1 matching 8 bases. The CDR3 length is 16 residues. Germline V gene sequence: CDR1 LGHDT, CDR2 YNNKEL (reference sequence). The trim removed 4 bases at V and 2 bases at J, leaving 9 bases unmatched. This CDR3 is CASSPESGTGNTEAFF. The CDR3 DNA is TGTGCCAGCAGCCCCGAGTCCGGGACAGGTAACACTGAAGCTTTCTTT.

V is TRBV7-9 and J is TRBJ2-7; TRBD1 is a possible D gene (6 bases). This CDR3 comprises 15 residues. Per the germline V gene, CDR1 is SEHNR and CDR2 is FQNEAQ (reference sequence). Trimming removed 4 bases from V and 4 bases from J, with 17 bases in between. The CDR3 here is CASSSPVQGIYEQYF. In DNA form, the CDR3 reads TGTGCCAGCAGCTCCCCGGTGCAGGGGATTTACGAGCAGTACTTC.

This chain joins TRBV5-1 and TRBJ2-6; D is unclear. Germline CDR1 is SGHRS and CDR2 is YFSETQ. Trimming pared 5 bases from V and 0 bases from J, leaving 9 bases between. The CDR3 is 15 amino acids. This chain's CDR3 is CASRSLLSGANVLTF. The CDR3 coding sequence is TGCGCCAGCAGGTCCCTCCTCTCTGGGGCCAACGTCCTGACTTTC. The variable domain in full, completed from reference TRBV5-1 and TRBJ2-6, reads KAGVTQTPRYLIKTRGQQVTLSCSPISGHRSVSWYQQTPGQGLQFLFEYFSETQRNKGNFPGRFSGRQFSNSRSEMNVSTLELGDSALYLCASRSLLSGANVLTFGAGSRLTVL.

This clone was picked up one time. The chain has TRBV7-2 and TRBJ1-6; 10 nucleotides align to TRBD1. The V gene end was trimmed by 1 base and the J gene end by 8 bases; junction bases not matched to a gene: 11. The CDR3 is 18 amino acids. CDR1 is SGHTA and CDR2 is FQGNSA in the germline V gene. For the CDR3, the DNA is TGTGCCAGCAGCTTAGATCCGGGACAGGGGCCCCTCCATTCACCCCTCCACTTT. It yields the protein CASSLDPGQGPLHSPLHF.

CDR3 protein: CASSDDRGYGYTF. Here the CDR3 DNA reads TGTGCCAGCAGCGACGACAGGGGTTACGGCTACACCTTC. The J gene is TRBJ1-2, the V gene TRBV5-6; 8 nucleotides agree with TRBD1. Germline-derived CDR1 and CDR2 are SGHDT and YYEEEE. The ends lost 4 bases at V and 8 bases at J; junction bases unmatched: 7. The CDR3 extends over 13 amino acids.

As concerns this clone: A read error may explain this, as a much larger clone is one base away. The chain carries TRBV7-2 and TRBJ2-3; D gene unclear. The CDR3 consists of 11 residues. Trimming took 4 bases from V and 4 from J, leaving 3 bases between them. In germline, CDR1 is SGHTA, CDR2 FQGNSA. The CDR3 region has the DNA TGTGCCAGCAGCTCGGCAGATACGCAGTATTTT. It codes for CASSSADTQYF. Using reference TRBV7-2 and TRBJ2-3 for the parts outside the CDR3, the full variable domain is GAGVSQSPSNKVTEKGKDVELRCDPISGHTALYWYRQSLGQGLEFLIYFQGNSAPDKSGLPSDRFSAERTGGSVSTLTIQRTQQEDSAVYLCASSSADTQYFGPGTRLTVL.

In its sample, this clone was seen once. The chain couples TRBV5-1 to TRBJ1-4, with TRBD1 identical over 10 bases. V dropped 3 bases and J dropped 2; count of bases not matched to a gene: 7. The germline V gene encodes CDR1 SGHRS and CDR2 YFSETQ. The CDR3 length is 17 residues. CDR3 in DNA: TGCGCCAGCAGCTCACGACAGGGGGCTGCGACTAATGAAAAACTGTTTTTT. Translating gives CASSSRQGAATNEKLFF.

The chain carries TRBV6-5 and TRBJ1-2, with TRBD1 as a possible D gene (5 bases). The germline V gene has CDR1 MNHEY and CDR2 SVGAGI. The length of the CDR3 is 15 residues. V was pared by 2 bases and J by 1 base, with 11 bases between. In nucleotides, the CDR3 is TGTGCCAGCAGTTACGGCCAGGGAAGTAACTATGGCTACACCTTC. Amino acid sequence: CASSYGQGSNYGYTF.

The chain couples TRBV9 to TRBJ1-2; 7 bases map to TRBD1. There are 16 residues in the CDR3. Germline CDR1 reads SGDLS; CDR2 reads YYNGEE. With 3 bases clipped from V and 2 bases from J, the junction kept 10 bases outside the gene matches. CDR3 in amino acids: CASSAHNRGVNYGYTF. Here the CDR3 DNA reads TGTGCCAGCAGCGCCCACAACAGGGGCGTCAACTATGGCTACACCTTC.

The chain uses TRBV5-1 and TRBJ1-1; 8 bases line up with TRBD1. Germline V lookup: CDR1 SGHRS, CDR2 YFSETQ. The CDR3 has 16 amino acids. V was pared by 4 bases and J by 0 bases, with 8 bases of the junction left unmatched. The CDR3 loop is CASSVQMTGVNTEAFF. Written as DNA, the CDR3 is TGCGCCAGCAGCGTACAAATGACAGGGGTGAACACTGAAGCTTTCTTT.

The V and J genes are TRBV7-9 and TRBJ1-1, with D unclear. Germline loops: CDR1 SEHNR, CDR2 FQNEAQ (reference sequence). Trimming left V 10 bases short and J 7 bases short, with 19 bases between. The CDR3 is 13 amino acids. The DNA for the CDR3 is TGTGCCATCCGGGAGGCGGCGCCGCTTGAAGCTTTCTTT. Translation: CAIREAAPLEAFF.

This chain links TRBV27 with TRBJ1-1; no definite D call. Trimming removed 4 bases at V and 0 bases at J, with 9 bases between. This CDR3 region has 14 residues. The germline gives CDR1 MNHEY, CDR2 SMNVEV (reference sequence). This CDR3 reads CASSWGGMNTEAFF. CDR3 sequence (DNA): TGTGCCAGCAGTTGGGGAGGAATGAACACTGAAGCTTTCTTT.

CDR3 protein: CASSLLGDGTYEQYF. CDR3 bases: TGTGCCAGTAGTCTCCTCGGGGATGGAACCTACGAGCAGTACTTC. The V gene is TRBV19, the J gene TRBJ2-7; D might be TRBD2 (5 bases). V was shortened by 5 bases and J by 2 bases, with 16 bases between the two germline ends. Germline assignment: CDR1 LNHDA and CDR2 SQIVND (reference sequence). This CDR3 is built from 15 residues. Filled out from reference TRBV19 and TRBJ2-7, the complete variable domain reads DGGITQSPKYLFRKEGQNVTLSCEQNLNHDAMYWYRQDPGQGLRLIYYSQIVNDFQKGDIAEGYSVSREKKESFPLTVTSAQKNPTAFYLCASSLLGDGTYEQYFGPGTRLTVT.

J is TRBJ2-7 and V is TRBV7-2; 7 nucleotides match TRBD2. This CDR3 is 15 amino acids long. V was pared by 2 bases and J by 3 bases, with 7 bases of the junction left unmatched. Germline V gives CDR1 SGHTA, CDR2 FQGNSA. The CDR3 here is CASSLSWGGGYEQYF. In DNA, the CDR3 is TGTGCCAGCAGCTTAAGTTGGGGGGGAGGCTACGAGCAGTACTTC.

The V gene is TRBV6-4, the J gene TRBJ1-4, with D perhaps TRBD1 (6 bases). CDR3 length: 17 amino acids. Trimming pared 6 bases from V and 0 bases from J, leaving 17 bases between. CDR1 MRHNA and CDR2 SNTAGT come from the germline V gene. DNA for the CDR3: TGTGCCAGCAGGCTCCGAGGATACAGGGCAACTAATGAAAAACTGTTTTTT. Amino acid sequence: CASRLRGYRATNEKLFF.

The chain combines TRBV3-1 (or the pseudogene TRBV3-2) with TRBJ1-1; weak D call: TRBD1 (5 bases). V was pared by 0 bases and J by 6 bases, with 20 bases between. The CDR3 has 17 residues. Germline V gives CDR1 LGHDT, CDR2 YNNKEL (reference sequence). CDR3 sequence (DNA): TGTGCCAGCAGCCAAGATAGAACGGGGGTACGATCCGCTGAAGCTTTCTTT. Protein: CASSQDRTGVRSAEAFF.

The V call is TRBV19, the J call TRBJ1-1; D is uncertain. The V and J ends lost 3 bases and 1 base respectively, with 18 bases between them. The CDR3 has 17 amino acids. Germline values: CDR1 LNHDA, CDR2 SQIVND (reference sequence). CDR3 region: CASSMLVRPRRNTEAFF. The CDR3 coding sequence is TGTGCCAGTAGTATGTTAGTCCGTCCGCGGAGGAACACTGAAGCTTTCTTT.